Presented here are 15 T cell receptor beta chains from one specimen sequenced in a study of CD8+CD57+ T cells in acquired aplastic anemia. TCR beta VDJ and CDR3 profiling used genomic DNA as template. TCRdb re-called the reads through MiXCR, storing one row per CDR3 protein. This sample carries under 350,000 distinct CDR3 sequences, roughly 61% of them seen once, and the ten largest clones take 1.3%. Sequencing involved patients with CD8+CD57+ cell expansion previously shown by flow cytometry. Sequencing was carried out using sorted CD4+, CD8+, or CD8+CD57+ T cells (not recorded which) from PBMCs. The receptors come from a human donor with aplastic anemia.

The chain joins TRBV5-5 to TRBJ2-5; no definite D call. Germline loops: CDR1 SGHKS, CDR2 YYEKEE (reference sequence). The V end lost 0 bases, the J end lost 5 bases, and 11 bases lay between the germline ends. This CDR3 has 14 amino acids. Here the CDR3 reads CASSLGTPHETQYF. The CDR3 DNA reads as TGTGCCAGCAGCTTGGGGACCCCTCACGAGACCCAGTACTTC.

There are a few counts of this clonotype. V usage is TRBV18 and J usage is TRBJ2-1; D call uncertain. This CDR3 comprises 15 residues. Trimming took 2 bases from V and 2 from J, leaving 10 bases between them. Germline CDR1 KGHSH, CDR2 LQKENI. In nucleotides, the CDR3 is TGTGCCAGCTCACCAAGCTCTACCACCTACAATGAGCAGTTCTTC. Residues: CASSPSSTTYNEQFF.

Of note for this clonotype: A read error may be the cause here, since a much bigger clone is one base away. The rearrangement joins TRBV27 to TRBJ2-1; 12 positions agree with TRBD2. The CDR3 consists of 14 residues. From germline, CDR1 is MNHEY and CDR2 SMNVEV (reference sequence). For the CDR3, the DNA is TGTGCCAGCAGCAGACTAGCGGGGGACAATGAGCAGTCCTTC. As protein: CASSRLAGDNEQSF.

The chain couples TRBV7-2 to TRBJ2-1; D gene ambiguous. Germline-derived CDR1 and CDR2 are SGHTA and FQGNSA. V gave up 4 bases and J gave up 9 bases, with 4 bases separating them. The CDR3 runs 10 residues. CDR3 nucleotide sequence: TGTGCCAGCAGCTCCGGTGAGCAGTTCTTC. This translates into CASSSGEQFF.

The sample holds many counts of this clonotype. The V call is TRBV20-1, the J call TRBJ2-1; TRBD2 matches 8 bases. CDR1 and CDR2 (germline): DFQATT, SNEGSKA (reference sequence). This CDR3 region has 11 residues. V lost 6 bases, J lost 9 bases, and 4 bases stayed unmatched. CDR3 amino acids: CSARTSTEQFF. The DNA for the CDR3 is TGCAGTGCCCGGACTAGCACTGAGCAGTTCTTC.

V gene TRBV9 combines with J gene TRBJ1-1; D gene uncertain. Trimming removed 0 bases from V and 3 bases from J, with 6 bases in between. The germline gives CDR1 SGDLS, CDR2 YYNGEE. The CDR3 loop spans 13 amino acids. The CDR3 DNA reads as TGTGCCAGCAGCGTAGACGGCTACACTGAAGCTTTCTTT. Amino acid sequence: CASSVDGYTEAFF.

This sequence joins TRBV9 and TRBJ2-5, with D perhaps matching TRBD2 (6 bases). The V end lost 2 bases, the J end lost 2 bases, and 10 bases lay between the germline ends. The CDR3 consists of 14 residues. The germline V gene has CDR1 SGDLS and CDR2 YYNGEE. The CDR3 protein is CASSVGGTQETQYF. The DNA of the CDR3 is TGTGCCAGCAGCGTGGGGGGAACACAAGAGACCCAGTACTTC.

The V and J genes are TRBV9 and TRBJ2-1; D gene ambiguous. The V gene lost 3 bases and the J gene lost 0 bases, with 7 bases spanning the gap. The CDR3 loop spans 14 amino acids. Per the germline V gene, CDR1 is SGDLS and CDR2 is YYNGEE. CDR3 amino acids: CASSAASSYNEQFF. The DNA of the CDR3 is TGTGCCAGCAGCGCAGCTAGCTCCTACAATGAGCAGTTCTTC.

In its sample, this clonotype was seen many times. The V and J genes are TRBV9 and TRBJ1-1; possibly TRBD1 for D (6 bases). CDR3 size: 15 residues. With 4 bases removed from V and 4 bases from J, the gap between germline ends came to 17 bases. Germline loops: CDR1 SGDLS, CDR2 YYNGEE. The CDR3 nucleotides read TGTGCCAGCAGCTTACGACAAGAGGGGGGCACTGAAGCTTTCTTT. Protein product: CASSLRQEGGTEAFF.

This sequence joins TRBV7-9 and TRBJ2-3, with D unclear. This CDR3 is built from 15 residues. Germline assignment: CDR1 SEHNR and CDR2 FQNEAQ (reference sequence). Trimming shortened V by 7 bases and J by 2 bases, and 16 bases separated the two germline ends. The CDR3 loop reads CASTEPLVTTDTQYF. The CDR3 nucleotides read TGTGCCAGCACTGAGCCTTTAGTTACCACAGATACGCAGTATTTT.

This chain connects TRBV7-2 to TRBJ1-6; the D is unclear. The CDR3 has 12 residues. Germline V gives CDR1 SGHTA, CDR2 FQGNSA. The germline V and J ends were trimmed by 11 bases and 2 bases, with 7 bases remaining between them. CDR3 sequence reads: CASRTYNSPLHF. In DNA form, the CDR3 reads TGTGCCTCGAGGACCTATAATTCACCCCTCCACTTT.

A single count supports this clonotype. This may arise from a read error, as a much more abundant clone is one base away. This chain uses TRBV5-1 with TRBJ2-5, with a tentative D call TRBD2 (5 bases). The germline V gene has CDR1 SGHRS and CDR2 YFSETQ. This CDR3 has 14 amino acids. The CDR3 here is CASNLARVQETQYF. The CDR3 nucleotides are TGCGCCAGCAACTTGGCGAGGGTCCAAGAGACCCAGTACTTC.

In this sample, this clonotype turned up many times. The chain is built from TRBV6-5 and TRBJ2-3; D not resolved. Deletions cut 0 bases from V and 0 bases from J, with 4 bases between. The germline gives CDR1 MNHEY, CDR2 SVGAGI. There are 14 residues in the CDR3. The CDR3 reads CASSYSGSTDTQYF. The CDR3 DNA reads TGTGCCAGCAGTTACTCTGGGAGCACAGATACGCAGTATTTT.

By proportion, this clonotype is medium-sized. This chain links TRBV2 with TRBJ1-2, with TRBD1 matching over 8 bases. This CDR3 region has 12 residues. V lost 4 bases, J lost 8 bases, and 3 bases stayed unmatched. The germline CDR1 and CDR2 sequences are SNHLY and FYNNEI. The CDR3 DNA follows: TGTGCCAGCAGTGGACAGGGGACGGGCTACACCTTC. It specifies CASSGQGTGYTF.

The sample holds many counts of this clonotype. This chain joins TRBV6-2 or TRBV6-3 and TRBJ1-3; D remains unclear. The CDR3 covers 13 residues. Germline CDR1 reads MNHEY; CDR2 reads SVGEGT. Trimming removed 4 bases from V and 0 bases from J, with 4 bases in between. The CDR3 coding sequence is TGTGCCAGCAGTTTCAACTCTGGAAACACCATATATTTT. Translating it yields CASSFNSGNTIYF.